Detailed here is one T cell receptor (beta chain). This specimen belongs to a study of siplizumab effects on memory and regulatory T cells. Here immunoSEQ multiplex PCR was the method, and the copy in TCRdb shows in-frame clones only, minus some. The table shows about 120,000 clones, with approximately 94% occurring only once. After removal of 1 base from V and 2 bases from J, the junction contained 7 bases not matched to a gene. Germline CDR1 is SNHLY and CDR2 is FYNNEI. The CDR3 loop spans 17 amino acids. This chain joins TRBV2 and TRBJ2-3, with 9 nucleotides matching TRBD2. The receptor was derived from a human donor in good health. The sample taken for sequencing was non-Treg CD4+ T cells sorted from blood. As DNA, the CDR3 is TGTGCCAGCAGTGAAGGGAGAGCTAGCGGGAACACAGATACGCAGTATTTT. Residues: CASSEGRASGNTDTQYF.